Listed below are T cell receptor beta chains from one sample, sequenced in a study of T cell responses to AZD1222 COVID-19 vaccine. The data were produced by immunoSEQ multiplex PCR, yet TCRdb's version contains in-frame clones alone and is incomplete. The table has around 150,000 clones, less than 95% seen once. Source: peripheral blood, taken 28 days after the second AZD1222 dose. The receptors here all came from an adult who received the AZD1222 COVID-19 vaccine. CDR3s include the opening cysteine and the closing phenylalanine or tryptophan. The D gene is left open where the match is weak. Rows give clone size only sometimes, using once, few, many, or a class for an expanded clone.

TRBV27,TRBD2,-,TRBJ2-7,TGTGCCAGCCTCGGACTAGCGCAATCGAACAGAGGTAACGAGCAGTACTTC,CASLGLAQSNRGNEQYF
TRBV19,-,-,TRBJ1-3,TGTGCCAGTAGTATCGATTGGGGGAGCTCTGGAAACACCATATATTTT,CASSIDWGSSGNTIYF
TRBV7-3,TRBD2,once,TRBJ2-2,TGTGCCAGCAGCTCACTACCGTTGACTAGCGGGAGGGCTCGGAACGGGGAGCTGTTTTTT,CASSSLPLTSGRARNGELFF
TRBV5-4,-,-,TRBJ2-7,TGTGCCAGCAGCCTGGATAGCTCCGAGCAGTACTTC,CASSLDSSEQYF
TRBV7-2,-,-,TRBJ1-2,TGTGCCAGCAGCCCGATGAGGGCGGGGAACTATGGCTACACCTTC,CASSPMRAGNYGYTF
TRBV28,TRBD2,-,TRBJ2-1,TGTGCCAGCACCCCCACTGTCAGGTTACTAGCGGGGCACAATGAGCAGTTCTTC,CASTPTVRLLAGHNEQFF
TRBV27,TRBD1,few,TRBJ2-5,TGTGCCAGCAGGCAAAACAGGGACAGTCTAGAGACCCAGTACTTC,CASRQNRDSLETQYF
TRBV5-8,-,-,TRBJ2-1,TGTGCCAGCAGCCCCGGACGGGGTGACTACAATGAGCAGTTCTTC,CASSPGRGDYNEQFF
TRBV3-1/TRBV3-2,TRBD1,-,TRBJ2-2,TGTGCCAGCAGGGAACCGGGACAGGGTGTAGGGGAGCTGTTTTTT,CASREPGQGVGELFF
TRBV5-4,-,-,TRBJ2-7,TGTGCCAGCAGGTTAGTGGGCAGCGACGAGCAGTACTTC,CASRLVGSDEQYF
TRBV2,TRBD1,-,TRBJ1-3,TGTGCCAGCAGGAGAGACAGGGGGCGAATTGGAAACACCATATATTTT,CASRRDRGRIGNTIYF
TRBV28,-,-,TRBJ1-2,TGTGCCAGCAAGGAGGGCTCTGGGAATGGCTACACCTTC,CASKEGSGNGYTF
TRBV14,TRBD2,-,TRBJ2-3,TGTGCCAGCAGCCAGTCAAGGGCGGGAGTTACAGATACGCAGTATTTT,CASSQSRAGVTDTQYF
TRBV3-1/TRBV3-2,-,-,TRBJ2-4,TGTGCCAGCAGCCAGGGGCTAGCCAAAAACATTCAGTACTTC,CASSQGLAKNIQYF
TRBV24-1,TRBD1,-,TRBJ1-4,TGTGCCACCAGTGATCCCGGACAGGGTGAGGGTGAAAAACTGTTTTTT,CATSDPGQGEGEKLFF
TRBV28,TRBD2,-,TRBJ2-7,TGTGCCAGCGGACTGCTGGGCGGGAGCCACGGCGAGCAGTACTTC,CASGLLGGSHGEQYF
TRBV19,TRBD2,-,TRBJ2-3,TGTGCCAGTAGTACCCCGCGGGGGAGGCACACAGATACGCAGTATTTT,CASSTPRGRHTDTQYF
TRBV28,-,-,TRBJ2-5,TGTGCCAGCAGTCGTGGCAGCTCCGAAGAGACCCAGTACTTC,CASSRGSSEETQYF
TRBV4-1,TRBD1,-,TRBJ1-2,TGCGCCAGCAGCCTCAACATCCAGGCAGGGGGCATTATCTATGGCTACACCTTC,CASSLNIQAGGIIYGYTF
TRBV24-1,-,-,TRBJ2-7,TGTGCCACCAGTGATCCGGGGACGGGGAGTTACGAGCAGTACTTC,CATSDPGTGSYEQYF
TRBV6-5,-,-,TRBJ1-1,TGTGCCAGCAGTCGACTTCAGGGTGGCACTGAAGCTTTCTTT,CASSRLQGGTEAFF
TRBV5-1,TRBD1,once,TRBJ1-1,TGCGCCAGCAGCTCAACAGGGGGCACTGAAGCTTTCTTT,CASSSTGGTEAFF
TRBV27,TRBD1,-,TRBJ2-1,TGTGCCAGCAGTTCCCAGGGGGCCCCCTACAATGAGCAGTTCTTC,CASSSQGAPYNEQFF
TRBV9,TRBD2,-,TRBJ2-1,TGTGCCAGCAGCGTAGATGGGACTAGCGGGGTGAGCTCCTACAATGAGCAGTTCTTC,CASSVDGTSGVSSYNEQFF
TRBV28,-,-,TRBJ2-3,TGTGCCAGCAGTTTATCACTCATCCCAGATACGCAGTATTTT,CASSLSLIPDTQYF
TRBV6-2/TRBV6-3,-,-,TRBJ1-2,TGTGCCAGCAGTTACTCGCGTAATAGCCTTGGCTACACCTTC,CASSYSRNSLGYTF
TRBV27,-,few,TRBJ2-2,TGTGCCAGCAGGCCAGGGTCAAGGTTCGGGGAGCTGTTTTTT,CASRPGSRFGELFF
TRBV7-9,-,-,TRBJ2-5,TGTGCCAGCAGCTTGTGGGAGACCCAGTACTTC,CASSLWETQYF